The clone carrying this T cell receptor beta chain occurred a few times. Its specificity is not known. MiXCR was run by TCRdb on the reads, yielding one entry per CDR3 protein. The table shows approximately 70,000 distinct CDR3 sequences, with 20% occurring only once. The data originate from a study of T cell repertoires in cytomegalovirus infection. In the study overall: Researchers turned to recently identified HLA-C-restricted CMV epitopes as well as well-studied HLA-B-restricted ones.

V was cut by 5 bases and J by 4 bases, with 17 bases left in between. The CDR3 is 15 amino acids. Germline CDR1 reads SGHTA; CDR2 reads FQGNSA. The sequence was collected from a human donor in good health (CMV status not recorded). Some clones in this sample may be carry-over from other donors' samples. The chain couples TRBV7-2 to TRBJ2-5; the D gene is possibly TRBD2 (6 bases). Sequencing was performed on CD8+ T cells from cultured PBMCs, taken from culture after CMV antigen stimulation. This CDR3 reads CASSPRDGPRETQYF. DNA for the CDR3: TGTGCCAGCAGCCCGCGGGACGGACCTCGAGAGACCCAGTACTTC.